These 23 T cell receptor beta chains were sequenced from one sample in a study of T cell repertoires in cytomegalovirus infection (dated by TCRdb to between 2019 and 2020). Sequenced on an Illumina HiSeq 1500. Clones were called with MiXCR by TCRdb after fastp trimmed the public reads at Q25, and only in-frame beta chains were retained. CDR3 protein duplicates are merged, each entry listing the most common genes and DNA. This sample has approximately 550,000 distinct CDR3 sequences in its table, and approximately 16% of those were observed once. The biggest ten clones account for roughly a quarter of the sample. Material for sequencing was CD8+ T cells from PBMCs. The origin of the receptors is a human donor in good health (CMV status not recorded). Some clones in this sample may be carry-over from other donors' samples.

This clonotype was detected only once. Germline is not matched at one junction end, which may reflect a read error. For the CDR3, the DNA is TGTGCCAGAAGCCCTTTACTAGCGGGAGAGATTCCCCCAAGAGATACGCCGTATTTT. This codes for CARSPLLAGEIPPRDTPYF. The V and J genes are TRBV7-8 and TRBJ2-3, with 11 bases that match TRBD2. Per the germline V gene, CDR1 is SGHVS and CDR2 is FQNEAQ. The CDR3 has 19 amino acids.

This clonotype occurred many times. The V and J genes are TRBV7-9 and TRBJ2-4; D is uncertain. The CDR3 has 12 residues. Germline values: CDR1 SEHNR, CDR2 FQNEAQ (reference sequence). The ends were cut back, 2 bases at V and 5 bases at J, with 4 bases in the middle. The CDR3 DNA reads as TGTGCCAGCAGCTTAAACGAAAACATTCAGTACTTC. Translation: CASSLNENIQYF. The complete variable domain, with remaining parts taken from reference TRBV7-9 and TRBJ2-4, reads DTGVSQNPRHKITKRGQNVTFRCDPISEHNRLYWYRQTLGQGPEFLTYFQNEAQLEKSRLLSDRFSAERPKGSFSTLEIQRTEQGDSAMYLCASSLNENIQYFGAGTRLSVL.

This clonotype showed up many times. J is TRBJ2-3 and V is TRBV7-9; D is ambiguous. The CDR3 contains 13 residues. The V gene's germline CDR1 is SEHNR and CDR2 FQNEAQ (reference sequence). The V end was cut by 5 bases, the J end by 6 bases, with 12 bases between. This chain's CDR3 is CASSRPRADTQYF. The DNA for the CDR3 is TGTGCCAGCAGCCGTCCTCGGGCTGATACGCAGTATTTT.

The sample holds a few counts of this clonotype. Here the CDR3 DNA reads TGTGCCAGCAGCCCGGACAGGGGAACGAACACCGGGGAGCTGTTTTTT. Its protein product is CASSPDRGTNTGELFF. The chain has TRBV4-2 and TRBJ2-2; 9 nucleotides line up with TRBD1. Germline V CDR1 and CDR2: LGHNA, YNFKEQ. The CDR3 consists of 16 residues. Unmatched junction bases numbered 3, after V lost 4 bases and J lost 0 bases.

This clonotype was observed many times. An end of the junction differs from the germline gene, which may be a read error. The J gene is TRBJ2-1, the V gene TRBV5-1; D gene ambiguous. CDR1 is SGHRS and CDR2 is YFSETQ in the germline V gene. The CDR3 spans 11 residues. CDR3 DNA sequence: TGTGCCAGCAGCTTTGGCAATGAGCAGTTCTTC. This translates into CASSFGNEQFF.

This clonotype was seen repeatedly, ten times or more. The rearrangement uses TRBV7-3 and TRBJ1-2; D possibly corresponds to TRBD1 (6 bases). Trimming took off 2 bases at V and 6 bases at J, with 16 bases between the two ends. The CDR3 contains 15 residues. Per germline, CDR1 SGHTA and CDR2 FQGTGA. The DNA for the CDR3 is TGTGCCAGCAGCTTATACAGGGTGGGGTTGAATGGCTACACCTTC. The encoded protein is CASSLYRVGLNGYTF.

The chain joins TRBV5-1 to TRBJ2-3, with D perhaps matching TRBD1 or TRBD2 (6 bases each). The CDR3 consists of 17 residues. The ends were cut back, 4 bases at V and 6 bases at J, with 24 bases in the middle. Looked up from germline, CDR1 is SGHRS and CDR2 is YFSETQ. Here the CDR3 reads CASSGYRDSLSLDTQYF. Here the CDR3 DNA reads TGCGCCAGCAGCGGATACAGGGACTCCCTCTCTCTCGATACGCAGTATTTT.

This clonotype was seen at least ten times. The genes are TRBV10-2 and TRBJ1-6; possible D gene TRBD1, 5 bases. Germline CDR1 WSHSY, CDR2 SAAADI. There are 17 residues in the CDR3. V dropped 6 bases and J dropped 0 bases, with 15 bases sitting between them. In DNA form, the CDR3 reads TGCGCCAGCAGAGCCGGGACGATAAGCTCCTATAATTCACCCCTCCACTTT. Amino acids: CASRAGTISSYNSPLHF.

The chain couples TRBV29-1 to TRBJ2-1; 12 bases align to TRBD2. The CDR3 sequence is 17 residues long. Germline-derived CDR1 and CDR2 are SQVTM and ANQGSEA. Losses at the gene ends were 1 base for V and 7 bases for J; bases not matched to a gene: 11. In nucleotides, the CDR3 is TGCAGCGTTGAAGTTAGAGCGCGACTAGCGGGAGAGAATGAGCAGTTCTTC. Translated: CSVEVRARLAGENEQFF.

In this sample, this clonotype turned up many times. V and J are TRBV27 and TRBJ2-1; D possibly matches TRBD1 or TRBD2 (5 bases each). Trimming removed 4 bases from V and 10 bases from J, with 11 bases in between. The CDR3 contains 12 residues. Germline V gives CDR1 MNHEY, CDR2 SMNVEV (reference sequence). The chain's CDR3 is CASSWGWGEQFF. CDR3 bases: TGTGCCAGCAGTTGGGGATGGGGGGAGCAGTTCTTC.

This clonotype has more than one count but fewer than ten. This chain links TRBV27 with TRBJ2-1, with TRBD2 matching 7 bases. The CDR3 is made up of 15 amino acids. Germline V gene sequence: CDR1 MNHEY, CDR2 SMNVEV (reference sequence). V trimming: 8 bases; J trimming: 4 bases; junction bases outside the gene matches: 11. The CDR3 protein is CASRMGAGLYNEQFF. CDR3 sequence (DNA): TGTGCCAGCCGAATGGGCGCGGGACTATACAATGAGCAGTTCTTC.

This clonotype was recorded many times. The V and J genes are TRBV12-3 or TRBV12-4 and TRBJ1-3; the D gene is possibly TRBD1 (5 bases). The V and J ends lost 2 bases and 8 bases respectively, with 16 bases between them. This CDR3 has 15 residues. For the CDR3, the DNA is TGTGCCAGCAGTTTAAGTCGGCAGCTGGGGGACACCATATATTTT. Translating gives CASSLSRQLGDTIYF.

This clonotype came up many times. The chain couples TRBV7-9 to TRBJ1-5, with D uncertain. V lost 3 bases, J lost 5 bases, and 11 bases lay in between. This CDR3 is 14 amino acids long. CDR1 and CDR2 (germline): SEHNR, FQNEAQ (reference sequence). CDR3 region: CASSLERRDQPQHF. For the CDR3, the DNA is TGTGCCAGCAGCTTGGAACGAAGGGATCAGCCCCAGCATTTT.

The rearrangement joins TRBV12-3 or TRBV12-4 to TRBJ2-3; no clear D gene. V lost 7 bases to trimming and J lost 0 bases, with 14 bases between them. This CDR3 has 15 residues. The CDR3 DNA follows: TGTGCCAGCATGGTAGGCAGTGCTAGCACAGATACGCAGTATTTT. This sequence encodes CASMVGSASTDTQYF.

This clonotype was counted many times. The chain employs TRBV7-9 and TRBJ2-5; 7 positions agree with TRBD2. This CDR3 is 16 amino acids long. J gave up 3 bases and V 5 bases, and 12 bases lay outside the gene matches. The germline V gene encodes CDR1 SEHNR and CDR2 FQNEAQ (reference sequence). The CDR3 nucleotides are TGTGCCAGCAGCCCCAGGCATGGGGCGGGAGAAGAGACCCAGTACTTC. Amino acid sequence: CASSPRHGAGEETQYF.

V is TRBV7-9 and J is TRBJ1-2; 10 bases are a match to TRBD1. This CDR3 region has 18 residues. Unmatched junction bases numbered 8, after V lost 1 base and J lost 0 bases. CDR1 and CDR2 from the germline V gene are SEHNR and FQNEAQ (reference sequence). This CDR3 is CASSLVPGQGLPNYGYTF. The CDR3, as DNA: TGTGCCAGCAGCTTAGTCCCGGGACAGGGGTTACCTAACTATGGCTACACCTTC.

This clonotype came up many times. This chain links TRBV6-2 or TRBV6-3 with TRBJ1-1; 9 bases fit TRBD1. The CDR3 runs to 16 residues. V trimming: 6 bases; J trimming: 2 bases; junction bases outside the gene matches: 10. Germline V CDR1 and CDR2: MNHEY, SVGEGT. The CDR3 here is CASRSGTGLTNTEAFF. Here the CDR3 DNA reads TGTGCCAGCAGATCCGGGACAGGGCTTACAAACACTGAAGCTTTCTTT.

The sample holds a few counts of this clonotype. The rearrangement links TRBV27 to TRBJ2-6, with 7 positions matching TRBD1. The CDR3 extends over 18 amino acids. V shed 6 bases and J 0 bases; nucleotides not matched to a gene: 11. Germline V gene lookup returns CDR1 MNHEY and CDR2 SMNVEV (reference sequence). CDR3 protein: CASSDGTAQSSGANVLTF. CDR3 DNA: TGTGCCAGCAGCGACGGGACAGCCCAATCCTCTGGGGCCAACGTCCTGACTTTC.

The CDR3: CASRINNEQFF. In nucleotides, the CDR3 is TGTGCCAGCAGGATAAACAATGAGCAGTTCTTC. The chain uses TRBV6-5 and TRBJ2-1; no definite D call. V lost 6 bases and J lost 5, with 5 bases in between. Germline CDR1 is MNHEY and CDR2 is SVGAGI. The CDR3 sequence is 11 residues long.

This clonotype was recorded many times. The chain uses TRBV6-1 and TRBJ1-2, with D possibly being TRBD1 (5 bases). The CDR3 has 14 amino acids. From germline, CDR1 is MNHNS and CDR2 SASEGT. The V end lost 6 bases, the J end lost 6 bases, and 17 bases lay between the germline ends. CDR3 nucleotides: TGTGCCAGCAGCCAAGGGGTAGGGTTAGATGGCTACACCTTC. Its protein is CASSQGVGLDGYTF.

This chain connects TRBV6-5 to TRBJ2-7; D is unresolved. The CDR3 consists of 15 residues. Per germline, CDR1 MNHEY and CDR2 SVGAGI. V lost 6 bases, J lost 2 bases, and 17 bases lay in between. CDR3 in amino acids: CASSLISARPYEQYF. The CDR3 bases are TGTGCCAGCAGCCTCATCTCCGCTCGCCCCTACGAGCAGTACTTC.

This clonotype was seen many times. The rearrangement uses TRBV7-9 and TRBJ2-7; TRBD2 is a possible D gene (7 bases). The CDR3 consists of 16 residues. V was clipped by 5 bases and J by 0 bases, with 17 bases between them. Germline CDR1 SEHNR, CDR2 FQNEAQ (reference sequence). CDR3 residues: CASSIPRGARSYEQYF. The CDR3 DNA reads TGTGCCAGCAGCATCCCACGGGGGGCTCGCTCCTACGAGCAGTACTTC.

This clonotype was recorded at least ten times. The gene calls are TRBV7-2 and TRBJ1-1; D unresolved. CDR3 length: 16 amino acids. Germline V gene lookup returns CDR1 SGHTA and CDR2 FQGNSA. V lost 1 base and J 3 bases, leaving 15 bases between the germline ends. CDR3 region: CASSLVGEAEDTEAFF. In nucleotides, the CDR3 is TGTGCCAGCAGCTTAGTTGGTGAGGCGGAGGACACTGAAGCTTTCTTT.